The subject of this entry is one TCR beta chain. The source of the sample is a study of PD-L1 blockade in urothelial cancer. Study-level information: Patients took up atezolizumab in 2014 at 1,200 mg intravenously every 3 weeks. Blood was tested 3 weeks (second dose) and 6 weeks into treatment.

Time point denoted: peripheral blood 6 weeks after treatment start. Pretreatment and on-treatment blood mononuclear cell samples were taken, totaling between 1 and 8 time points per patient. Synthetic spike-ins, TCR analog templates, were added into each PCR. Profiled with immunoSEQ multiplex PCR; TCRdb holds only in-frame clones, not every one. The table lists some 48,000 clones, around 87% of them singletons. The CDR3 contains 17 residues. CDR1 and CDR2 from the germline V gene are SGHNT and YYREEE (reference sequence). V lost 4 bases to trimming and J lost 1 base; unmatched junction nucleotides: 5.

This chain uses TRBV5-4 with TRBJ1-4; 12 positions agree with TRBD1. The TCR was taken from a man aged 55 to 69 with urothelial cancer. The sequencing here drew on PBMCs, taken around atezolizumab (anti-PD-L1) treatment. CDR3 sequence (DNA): TGTGCCAGCAGCAAGGGACAGGGGGCTGGAACTAATGAAAAACTGTTTTTT. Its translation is CASSKGQGAGTNEKLFF.